This TCR beta chain was recorded in a study of T cells in Graves' hyperthyroidism and ophthalmopathy. The CDR3 has 16 residues. V was trimmed by 1 base and J by 3 bases, leaving 15 bases between them. CDR1 and CDR2 (germline): SEHNR, FQNEAQ (reference sequence). This clonotype occurred a few times. RNA transcripts provided the source from which TCR beta CDR3 regions were amplified. Primed by the HTBI set, a first-round RT-PCR was run on the TCR CDR3. TCRdb recomputed calls from the multiplex PCR reads with MiXCR, one row per CDR3 protein. Altogether about 690,000 distinct CDR3 sequences are present, 17% being singletons, with the ten largest covering roughly a sixth.

Specimen: blood. The chain uses TRBV7-9 and TRBJ1-1; maybe TRBD1 (5 bases). The TCR sequence derives from a man aged 45-60 years with Graves' hyperthyroidism. The CDR3 loop reads CASSLVVSGGDTEAFF. In DNA form, the CDR3 reads TGTGCCAGCAGCTTAGTCGTGTCCGGGGGAGACACTGAAGCTTTCTTT.